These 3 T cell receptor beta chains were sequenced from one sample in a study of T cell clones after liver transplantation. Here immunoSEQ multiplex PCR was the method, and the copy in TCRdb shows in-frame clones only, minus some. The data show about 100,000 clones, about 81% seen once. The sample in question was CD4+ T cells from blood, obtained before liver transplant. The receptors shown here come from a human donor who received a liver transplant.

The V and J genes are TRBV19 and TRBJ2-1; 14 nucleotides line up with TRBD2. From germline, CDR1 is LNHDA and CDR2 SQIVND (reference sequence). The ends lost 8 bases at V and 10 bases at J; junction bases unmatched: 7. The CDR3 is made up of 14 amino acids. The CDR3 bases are TGTGCCAGTGGGGGACTAGCGGGAGCCAGCGAGCAGTTCTTC. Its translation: CASGGLAGASEQFF. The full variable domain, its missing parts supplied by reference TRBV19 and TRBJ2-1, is DGGITQSPKYLFRKEGQNVTLSCEQNLNHDAMYWYRQDPGQGLRLIYYSQIVNDFQKGDIAEGYSVSREKKESFPLTVTSAQKNPTAFYLCASGGLAGASEQFFGPGTRLTVL.

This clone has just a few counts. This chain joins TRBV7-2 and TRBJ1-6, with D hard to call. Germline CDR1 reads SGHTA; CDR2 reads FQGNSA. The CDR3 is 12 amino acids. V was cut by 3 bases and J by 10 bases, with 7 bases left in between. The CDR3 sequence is CASSLSASPLHF. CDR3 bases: TGTGCCAGCAGCTTGTCCGCGTCACCCCTCCACTTT.

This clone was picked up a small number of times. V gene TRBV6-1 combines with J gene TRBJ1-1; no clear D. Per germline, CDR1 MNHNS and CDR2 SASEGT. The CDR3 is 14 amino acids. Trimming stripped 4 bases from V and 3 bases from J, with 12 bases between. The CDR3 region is CASSGMWEDTEAFF. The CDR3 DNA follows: TGTGCCAGCAGTGGAATGTGGGAGGACACTGAAGCTTTCTTT.